This T cell receptor beta chain was sequenced in a study of Ad26.COV2.S vaccination and SARS-CoV-2 variants. Overall study context: The COV1001 Ad26.COV2.S trial arm included the donor.

Assay: immunoSEQ multiplex PCR; the TCRdb copy retains only in-frame clones and omits some. The sample carries approximately 280,000 clones, more than 70% recorded once. In the case of this clone: Its specificity is unknown.

Germline CDR1 reads ENHRY; CDR2 reads SYGVKD. This CDR3 spans 16 amino acids. After removal of 4 bases from V and 0 bases from J, the junction contained 8 bases not matched to a gene. Findings of the study overall: Estimates derived from TCR breadth and depth analyses may have underestimated total T cell responses. Breadth, reportedly substantial, characterized the spike-specific CD8+ and CD4+ T cell responses after vaccination.

Treatment here: some 20 received Ad26.COV2.S at low or high dose, single or two shots; roughly five received placebo; per-sample allocation not given. At day 63 after the first vaccine or placebo injection, samples were drawn. The vaccine antigen was prefusion-stabilized Wuhan SARS-CoV-2 spike. The rearrangement uses TRBV10-3 and TRBJ1-2; TRBD1 aligns across 7 bases. The material was peripheral blood, obtained in a trial of Ad26.COV2.S vaccine versus placebo. This TCR came from a person between 18 and 60 years old who received the Ad26.COV2.S COVID-19 vaccine or a placebo. Here the CDR3 reads CAISGEQGQPNYGYTF. CDR3 sequence (DNA): TGTGCCATCAGTGGGGAACAGGGACAGCCTAACTATGGCTACACCTTC.